The table lists the clone carrying this TCR beta chain with a few counts. The data derive from a study of blood T cell repertoires in COVID-19. About the study: The study drew acute and convalescent COVID-19 samples from the United States, Italy and Spain. Sources were T cells, B-cell-depleted T cells, or PBMCs; the material itself was cDNA or gDNA.

Per the study methods: Estimation of nucleated cell counts relied on the amplification of reference gene primers. Profiling relied on immunoSEQ multiplex PCR, and the TCRdb table lists in-frame clones only, not all of them. V, J and clone size reflect that table, while D and trimming were determined from the DNA. The top ten hold about 2.1% of the sample, which has 150,000 to 200,000 clones, 70% to 90% seen once. Trimming took 2 bases from V and 2 from J; bases not matched to a gene: 3. The CDR3 runs 14 residues. The germline V gene has CDR1 LNHDA and CDR2 SQIVND (reference sequence). This chain uses TRBV19 with TRBJ2-7; 7 positions agree with TRBD2. Source material: peripheral blood. The clonotype comes from a man younger than 35 who had recovered from COVID-19. The CDR3 protein is CASSITGGAYEQYF. In DNA form, the CDR3 reads TGTGCCAGTAGTATAACGGGAGGAGCCTACGAGCAGTACTTC.